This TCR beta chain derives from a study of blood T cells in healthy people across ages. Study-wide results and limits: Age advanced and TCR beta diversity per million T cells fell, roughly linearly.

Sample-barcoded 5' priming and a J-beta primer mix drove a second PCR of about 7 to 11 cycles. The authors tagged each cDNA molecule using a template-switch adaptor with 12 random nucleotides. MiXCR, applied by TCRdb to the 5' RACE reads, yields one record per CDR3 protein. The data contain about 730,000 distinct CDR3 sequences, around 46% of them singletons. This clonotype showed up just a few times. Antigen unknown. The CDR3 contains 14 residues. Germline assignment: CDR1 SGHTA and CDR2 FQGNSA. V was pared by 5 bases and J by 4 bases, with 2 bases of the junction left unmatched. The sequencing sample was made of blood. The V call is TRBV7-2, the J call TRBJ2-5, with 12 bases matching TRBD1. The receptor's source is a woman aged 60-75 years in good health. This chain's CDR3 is CASSEGQGAETQYF. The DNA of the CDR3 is TGTGCCAGCAGCGAGGGACAGGGGGCAGAGACCCAGTACTTC.